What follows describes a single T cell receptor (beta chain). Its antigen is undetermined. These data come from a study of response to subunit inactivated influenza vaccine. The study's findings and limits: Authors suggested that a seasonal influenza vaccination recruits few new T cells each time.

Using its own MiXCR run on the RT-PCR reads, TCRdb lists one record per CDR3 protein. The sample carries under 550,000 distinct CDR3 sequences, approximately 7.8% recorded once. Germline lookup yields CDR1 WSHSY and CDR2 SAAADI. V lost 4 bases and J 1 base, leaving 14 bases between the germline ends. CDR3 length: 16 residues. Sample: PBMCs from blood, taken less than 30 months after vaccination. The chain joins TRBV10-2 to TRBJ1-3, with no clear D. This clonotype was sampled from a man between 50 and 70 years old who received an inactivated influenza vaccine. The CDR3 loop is CASSARDWRSGNTIYF. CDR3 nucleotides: TGCGCCAGCAGTGCCCGGGATTGGAGGTCTGGAAACACCATATATTTT.